This T cell receptor beta chain originates from a study of blood T cell repertoires in COVID-19. Profiling relied on immunoSEQ multiplex PCR, and the TCRdb table lists in-frame clones only, not all of them. The sample yields 310,000 or so clones, 87% seen once. This CDR3 contains 14 residues. Trimming removed 6 bases from V and 1 base from J, with 12 bases in between. Per the germline V gene, CDR1 is MRHNA and CDR2 is SNTAGT. The specimen sequenced was PBMCs or T cells enriched from blood (not recorded which). The gene calls are TRBV6-4 and TRBJ1-1, with D maybe TRBD1 (5 bases). The receptor comes from a woman aged 25 to 39 who had recovered from COVID-19. The CDR3 DNA sequence: TGTGCCAGCAGGGCGGGGCCCAAGAACACTGAAGCTTTCTTT. It encodes CASRAGPKNTEAFF.